This T cell receptor (beta chain) was profiled in a study of blood T cell repertoires in COVID-19. The wider study: From the United States, Italy and Spain came samples of acute and convalescent COVID-19.

Authors' analysis steps: Reference gene primers were amplified, and this amplification served to estimate nucleated cell counts. Generated by immunoSEQ multiplex PCR, the TCRdb table keeps only in-frame clones and is missing some. V, J and clone size are taken as reported in that table, and D and trimming were inferred from the DNA itself. The sample shows under 200,000 clones, roughly 85% of them seen only once. This CDR3 contains 13 residues. V gave up 5 bases and J gave up 11 bases, with 16 bases separating them. CDR1 MNHEY and CDR2 SVGAGI come from the germline V gene. The specimen was peripheral blood. The J gene is TRBJ1-5, the V gene TRBV6-5; D not certain. The origin of this receptor is a man in his sixties with active or convalescent COVID-19. This chain's CDR3 is CASSPEGVGTQHF. Written as DNA, the CDR3 is TGTGCCAGCAGTCCAGAGGGTGTGGGGACCCAGCATTTT.